Given below is one T cell receptor (beta chain) in context. Its antigen remains unidentified. The data stem from a study of OX40 agonist ivuxolimab in advanced cancers. Study-wide context: The study treated patients with ivuxolimab, an agonistic anti-OX40 (CD134) antibody.

Regarding the study as a whole: Clonal expansion by week 6 occurred in CD4+ and CD8+ blood T cells (at 0.1 to 3.0 mg/kg).

The assay was immunoSEQ multiplex PCR, and TCRdb's table has in-frame clones only and misses some. The sample holds roughly 60,000 clones, about 94% seen once. Sequencing used CD4+ or CD8+ T cells sorted from blood, obtained in a trial of the OX40 agonist ivuxolimab. The sequence came from an adult with an advanced solid tumor such as melanoma, head and neck, liver or kidney cancer.

In DNA form, the CDR3 reads TGTGCCAGCAGCCTCTCGGATGGGGAGACCCAGTACTTC. Protein sequence: CASSLSDGETQYF. V gene TRBV9 combines with J gene TRBJ2-5; no firm D call. This CDR3 is 13 amino acids long. V shed 4 bases and J shed 5 bases, with 12 bases lying between them. Germline V gives CDR1 SGDLS, CDR2 YYNGEE. Full variable domain (outside the CDR3, taken from reference TRBV9 and TRBJ2-5): DSGVTQTPKHLITATGQRVTLRCSPRSGDLSVYWYQQSLDQGLQFLIQYYNGEERAKGNILERFSAQQFPDLHSELNLSSLELGDSALYFCASSLSDGETQYFGPGTRLLVL.